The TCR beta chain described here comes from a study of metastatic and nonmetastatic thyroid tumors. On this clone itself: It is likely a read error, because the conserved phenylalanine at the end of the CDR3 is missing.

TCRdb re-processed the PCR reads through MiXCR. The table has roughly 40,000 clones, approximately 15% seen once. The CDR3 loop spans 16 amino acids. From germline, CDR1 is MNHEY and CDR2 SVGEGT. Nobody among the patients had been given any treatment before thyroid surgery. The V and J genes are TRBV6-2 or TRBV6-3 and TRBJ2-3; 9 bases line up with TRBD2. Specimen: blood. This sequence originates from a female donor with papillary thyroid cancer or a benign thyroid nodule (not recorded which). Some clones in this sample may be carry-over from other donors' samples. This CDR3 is CASGPSGSGRTDTQYI. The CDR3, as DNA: TGTGCAAGCGGTCCTTCCGGGAGCGGGAGGACAGATACGCAGTATATT.